This T cell receptor beta chain was identified during a study of cytomegalovirus exposure and HLA in healthy donors (dated by TCRdb to about 2017). Broadly, across the study: An earlier analysis of approximately 550 of the donors reported 250 to 300 Gb of sequence data and 100 million to 130 million unique TCR beta sequences from about 179 million T cells. About 280 gigabases of sequencing data and 70 million to 100 million unique TCR sequences made up an early release that covered over 550 HLA-typed donors. Of the 398 genotyped donors, around 81% fell in the genetic ancestry cluster associated with self-reported Caucasian donors. The study was designed to test whether signatures of past pathogen exposure could be identified by cataloging public T cell receptors. The study profiled the T cell repertoires of about 640 subjects by immunosequencing and related them to cytomegalovirus serostatus. In addition to the first cohort of 666 subjects, a separate validation cohort of under 150 different subjects was used. The study combined high-throughput TCR immunosequencing, statistical association of individual TCRs with disease status, and machine learning to predict cytomegalovirus infection status. A later analysis re-examined previously published TCR beta repertoires from more than 600 donors and added high-resolution HLA genotyping to investigate patterns of TCR occurrence. Rather than drawing on any new phenotypic data, the later analysis identified candidate immune exposures from TCR beta sequences and the way those sequences occurred across donors. An earlier analysis of approximately 630 of the donors applied high-throughput TCR beta sequencing to assess whether each TCR beta V gene segment acted as functional or pseudogenic. Donor age, sex, ethnicity and CMV serostatus were collected together with the repertoire data. In a later genetic analysis, genome-wide SNP genotypes for about three fifths of the roughly 670 donors were used, and that subset was treated as a discovery cohort. Every discovery cohort repertoire had been produced on one sequencing platform. HLA typing included class I and class II loci at four-digit resolution. Typing coverage varied by locus: roughly 629-640 donors for A, B, C, DRB1 and DQB1; approximately 500 for DQA1; 606 for DPA1; 450 to 480 for DPB1. Four or five DR-DQ haplotypes were handled as single units for association and clustering, since linkage in the cohort was strong. On average, approximately 250,000 unique TCR beta nucleotide sequences were sequenced per donor among some 420 genotyped donors of the cohort, with approximately 18% of those sequences being non-productive. Points the paper makes about the study in general: A later analysis found that HLA-associated TCR beta chains were more clonally expanded and had lower generation probabilities than equally common non-associated chains. A later analysis found that TCR association rates varied across HLA loci, with DRB1 alleles showing the most associated TCRs and HLA-C alleles the fewest. According to a later analysis, parvovirus B19, influenza, CMV and Epstein-Barr virus appeared linked to several top co-occurrence clusters. The authors suggested that the approach could potentially be generalized to other disease states and immunological phenotypes. This cohort had only TCR beta chains sequenced, and the lack of alpha or paired-chain data limited which features could be detected. Correlated functional status among segregating V segments might reflect linkage disequilibrium, but an unknown experimental factor could not be ruled out. A further reported finding was that TCR beta sequences accurately predicted the HLA-A and HLA-B alleles for most subjects in the first cohort. A group of highly shared sequence variants was considered likely to be a technical artifact of the sequencing pipeline. A later genetic analysis associated a missense DCLRE1C variant with V-gene and J-gene trimming of TCR beta chains, and an independent cohort replicated the association. Assigning TCR associations to individual alleles was difficult when HLA alleles, especially DR and DQ, strongly co-occurred. In an earlier analysis of about 540 of the donors, most TCR beta V segments were observed in productive rearrangements about 87% or about 30% of the time, broadly matching IMGT annotations. CMV serostatus was the only immune exposure information available for the cohort. Because counts were too low, some 17 rarely observed V segments, including chromosome 9 orphons, were left out of the earlier analysis of approximately 580 of the donors. The 87-base-pair reads could not distinguish some IMGT-functional V segments, including TRBV6-2 and TRBV6-3, so those segments were excluded. The presence/absence analyses assumed that sequencing depth was roughly uniform across donors, and that assumption may not be true. A total of roughly 160 TCR beta chains were listed by the study as associated with cytomegalovirus. In a later analysis, most CMV-associated TCR beta chains were found to appear HLA-restricted, with HLA associations seemingly driven largely by CMV exposure. A later genetic analysis reported fewer N-insertions in productive TCRs among donors in an Asian-associated ancestry cluster than the roughly 620-donor mean. A later analysis associated approximately 17,000 TCR beta sequences with specific HLA alleles at a false discovery rate of 0.05. The classifier was reported to diagnose cytomegalovirus status with high specificity and sensitivity in both the original cohort and the validation cohort. Because HLA typing was unavailable for some donors at each locus, only the typed subset was used in association tests. Across donors, most TCR sequences were observed very rarely, whereas some public TCRs were present in many individuals. In vitro tests confirmed that a few of the cytomegalovirus-associated TCR beta chains recognize cytomegalovirus antigens.

Trimming takes 4 bases off V and 11 bases off J; junction bases not matched to a gene: 7. Its CDR3 holds 13 amino acids, cysteine through phenylalanine. CDR3 DNA only is kept here, 39 bases in frame from base 1. Via the germline V gene (reference sequence), CDR1 is GTSNPN and CDR2 SVGIG. Worth noting for this clone: Its cognate antigen has yet to be identified. It has no much larger one-base neighbor in the sample; base qualities were not kept.

In total, around 600 healthy bone marrow donors made up the cohort. At the time of sampling, every cohort member was nominally healthy, though immune exposures that went unrecorded were likely present. The donor was CMV seropositive and belonged to the group of 250 to 300 seropositive cohort members. A peripheral blood sample was collected from each donor, and TCR beta sequencing was performed on peripheral blood mononuclear cells. Genomic DNA extraction from the blood cell samples was performed with the Qiagen DNeasy Blood Extraction Kit. The protocol used for the library was the immunoSEQ multiplex PCR assay. For the multiplex PCR, a mixture combining 60 forward primers for TCR Vbeta segments and 13 reverse primers for TCR Jbeta segments was used. The CDR3 region of rearranged TCR beta genes was amplified from genomic DNA with a multiplex PCR assay. The Illumina HiSeq System was used to sequence the amplified TCR beta libraries as 87-base-pair reads. As for the original processing: In a later analysis, approximately 74 million unique TCR beta chains were counted across the approximately 620 repertoires, and around 10 million of these chains were shared by at least two donors. Raw reads were error-corrected and collapsed into unique sequences with a nearest-neighbor algorithm that merged closely related sequences to remove PCR and sequencing errors. CDR3 sequences were aligned to IMGT reference sequences to assign V, D and J gene segments. For a sequence to be retained, at least a six-nucleotide match to both a V gene segment and a J gene segment was required. A rearrangement counted as productive if the CDR3 had no stop codons and remained in frame with V and J, and every other rearrangement counted as non-productive. CDR3 was defined by IMGT convention, running from the second conserved V-encoded cysteine to the conserved J-encoded phenylalanine. Sequences without an unambiguous match to a single V gene segment were excluded from the earlier analysis of 450 to 750 of the donors. In an earlier analysis of around 600 of the donors, V segments were called functional above 56.7% productive rearrangements and were called segregating when the between-donor standard deviation exceeded 5%. A statistical classification framework was developed to diagnose cytomegalovirus status using the catalog of TCR beta chain sequences. In a later analysis, V and J genes were assigned by comparing TCR nucleotide sequences against IMGT/GENE-DB human TR gene sequences. The TCRdist pipeline was used in a later analysis to assign CDR3 sequences and most-parsimonious VDJ recombination scenarios. A later analysis defined each TCR beta chain by its CDR3 amino acid sequence plus V-gene family, and excluded reads lacking a unique V-gene family. As a way to deal with suspected cross-contamination and a sequencing artifact, a later analysis dropped roughly 620 nucleotide sequences that were highly shared and had low generation probability. A later analysis calculated a clonal expansion index for each public chain from normalized within-repertoire ranks of inferred template counts. Generation probabilities in a later analysis came from a VDJ recombination model fitted to out-of-frame rearrangements, and those results were checked against IGoR. A later analysis scored TCR-TCR, TCR-HLA and TCR-CMV co-occurrence with hypergeometric tests, applying a repertoire-size bias correction to TCR pairs. In a later analysis, false discovery rates were estimated by permuting HLA or CMV assignments 20 times. A later analysis grouped co-occurring TCRs with DBSCAN, adding TCRdist sequence similarity when clustering within HLA-allele-positive subsets. Repertoires with fewer than 30,000 or more than 120,000 public chains were left out of co-occurrence clustering, as were five repertoires with anomalous nucleotide sharing. In its TCRdb copy, this immuneACCESS table keeps in-frame sequences only and misses some clones. Where compared with another copy, unresolved V genes explain less than half of these, and the others have no known cause. D and trimming come from the DNA, and the V and J calls and clone size come from that table. The sample table records 210,000 or so clones; 77% of these occur just once. In total, the top ten clones hold 2.5% to 3% of the sample.

This receptor chain uses TRBV30 and TRBJ1-5, and 11 junction bases match TRBD1. The sample consisted of PBMCs. The clonotype comes from a woman aged 55-70 years in good health and CMV-seropositive. For the CDR3, the sequence is CAWTGQGVGAQHF. At the DNA level, the sequence is TGTGCCTGGACGGGACAGGGGGTTGGAGCCCAGCATTTT.